One sample yielded the 10 T cell receptor beta chains listed below, sequenced in a study of cytomegalovirus exposure and HLA in healthy donors. Sequencing was performed with immunoSEQ multiplex PCR; in TCRdb, only in-frame clones are kept and a portion is missing. The data contain about 78,000 clones, approximately 95% of them seen just once; the ten biggest clones take up 1.5% to 2%. The sequencing input was PBMCs. The receptors originated from a man younger than 35 in good health and CMV-seropositive.

The chain has TRBV28 and TRBJ1-4; D not resolved. From germline, CDR1 is MDHEN and CDR2 SYDVKM. The CDR3 loop spans 11 amino acids. This chain's CDR3 is CGTTVNEKLFF. The CDR3 nucleotides are TGTGGGACTACAGTGAATGAAAAACTGTTTTTT.

This chain connects TRBV7-8 to TRBJ2-3, with D possibly being TRBD2 (6 bases). The CDR3 sequence is 17 residues long. V was cut by 8 bases and J by 2 bases, with 23 bases left in between. Germline CDR1 is SGHVS and CDR2 is FQNEAQ. The CDR3 sequence is CASYGPRLAKNTDTQYF. The CDR3 DNA reads as TGTGCCAGCTACGGCCCCCGCCTAGCGAAGAACACAGATACGCAGTATTTT.

The chain carries TRBV27 and TRBJ1-5; D is possibly TRBD1 (5 bases). Germline V CDR1 and CDR2: MNHEY, SMNVEV (reference sequence). This CDR3 comprises 15 residues. The germline V and J ends were trimmed by 5 bases and 3 bases, with 14 bases remaining between them. The CDR3: CASSITGAYNQPQHF. The CDR3 nucleotides read TGTGCCAGCAGTATAACAGGTGCCTACAATCAGCCCCAGCATTTT.

The chain links TRBV5-1 to TRBJ2-3; 12 nucleotides align to TRBD2. The CDR3 contains 16 residues. After removal of 0 bases from V and 4 bases from J, the junction contained 3 bases not matched to a gene. Looked up from germline, CDR1 is SGHRS and CDR2 is YFSETQ. The CDR3 coding sequence is TGCGCCAGCAGCTTGGGGACTAGCGGGACCCCAGATACGCAGTATTTT. Protein product: CASSLGTSGTPDTQYF.

This clone occurred a few times. The chain recombines TRBV7-8 with TRBJ2-3; tentative D call: TRBD1 (5 bases). CDR3 size: 14 residues. Germline lookup yields CDR1 SGHVS and CDR2 FQNEAQ. The V end was cut by 5 bases, the J end by 3 bases, with 12 bases between. CDR3 loop: CASSDDSGTDTQYF. CDR3 DNA sequence: TGTGCCAGCAGCGATGACAGTGGTACAGATACGCAGTATTTT.

The chain carries TRBV29-1 and TRBJ2-1; TRBD2 matches at 10 bases. Trimming took 5 bases from V and 3 from J; bases not matched to a gene: 1. This CDR3 is built from 13 residues. Per germline, CDR1 SQVTM and CDR2 ANQGSEA. CDR3 DNA sequence: TGCAGCGTTAGGACTAGCGGCTACAATGAGCAGTTCTTC. The encoded protein is CSVRTSGYNEQFF.

The J gene is TRBJ1-4, the V gene TRBV4-1; possible D gene TRBD1, 5 bases. The length of the CDR3 is 15 residues. From germline, CDR1 is MGHRA and CDR2 YSYEKL. The germline V and J ends were trimmed by 2 bases and 8 bases, with 15 bases remaining between them. The CDR3 sequence: CASSQSGADGEKLFF. The CDR3 DNA reads as TGCGCCAGCAGCCAAAGTGGGGCGGATGGGGAAAAACTGTTTTTT.

V gene TRBV7-9 combines with J gene TRBJ1-3; 7 nucleotides align to TRBD1. This CDR3 comprises 14 residues. V was pared by 2 bases and J by 9 bases, with 7 bases of the junction left unmatched. Germline CDR1 SEHNR, CDR2 FQNEAQ (reference sequence). The CDR3 coding sequence is TGTGCCAGCAGCTTACCAGACAGGGAGTCCACCATATATTTT. Its translation is CASSLPDRESTIYF.

The genes are TRBV28 and TRBJ2-7; maybe TRBD1 (5 bases). Trimming pared 3 bases from V and 4 bases from J, leaving 13 bases between. The CDR3 contains 14 residues. Per the germline V gene, CDR1 is MDHEN and CDR2 is SYDVKM. The CDR3 nucleotides read TGTGCCAGCAGTTTCTCAGGGTTGGGTTACGAGCAGTACTTC. Its translation is CASSFSGLGYEQYF.

This chain links TRBV4-1 with TRBJ1-1; 7 bases fit TRBD1. The V gene end was trimmed by 5 bases and the J gene end by 11 bases; junction bases not matched to a gene: 20. The CDR3 totals 16 residues. The germline V gene encodes CDR1 MGHRA and CDR2 YSYEKL. The CDR3, as DNA: TGCGCCAGCAGCACCCACCCCTTCCAAGACAGGGAGTGGGCTTTCTTT. It encodes CASSTHPFQDREWAFF.